Presented here are 10 T cell receptor beta chains from one specimen sequenced in a study of blood T cell repertoires in COVID-19. Sequencing used immunoSEQ multiplex PCR; TCRdb keeps in-frame clones, though not all of them. The sample has approximately 190,000 clones, 88% seen once. Sample: peripheral blood. All receptors derive from a middle-aged woman who had recovered from COVID-19.

This chain links TRBV7-2 with TRBJ2-3; D unresolved. V dropped 4 bases and J dropped 5 bases, with 7 bases sitting between them. The length of the CDR3 is 12 residues. Per the germline V gene, CDR1 is SGHTA and CDR2 is FQGNSA. CDR3: CASSSPGDTQYF. DNA for the CDR3: TGTGCCAGCAGCTCCCCCGGAGATACGCAGTATTTT.

V and J are TRBV5-8 and TRBJ1-2, with TRBD1 as a possible D gene (5 bases). Trimming removed 4 bases at V and 8 bases at J, with 18 bases between. CDR1 and CDR2 from the germline V gene are SGHTS and YDEGEE. CDR3 size: 14 residues. DNA for the CDR3: TGTGCCAGCAGCGACGGGGGACTCCACTGGGGCTACACCTTC. Protein sequence: CASSDGGLHWGYTF.

This chain links TRBV4-2 with TRBJ2-7, with D tentatively TRBD2 (6 bases). V was clipped by 4 bases and J by 7 bases, with 17 bases between them. Looked up from germline, CDR1 is LGHNA and CDR2 is YNFKEQ. CDR3 length: 14 amino acids. The CDR3 reads CASSRFTGRGEQYF. The CDR3 bases are TGTGCCAGCAGCCGATTTACGGGACGGGGGGAGCAGTACTTC.

This rearrangement joins TRBV6-1 to TRBJ1-3, with D possibly TRBD1 on 5 matching bases. CDR3 length equals 15 residues. Germline V gene lookup returns CDR1 MNHNS and CDR2 SASEGT. V shed 1 base and J shed 2 bases, with 9 bases lying between them. CDR3 in amino acids: CASSEVWTTGNTIYF. For the CDR3, the DNA is TGTGCCAGCAGTGAAGTTTGGACAACTGGAAACACCATATATTTT.

V gene TRBV4-3 combines with J gene TRBJ2-7, with D possibly matching TRBD2 (6 bases). V lost 5 bases and J 1 base, leaving 15 bases between the germline ends. The CDR3 spans 15 residues. The germline CDR1 and CDR2 sequences are LGHNA and YSLEER. The DNA for the CDR3 is TGCGCCAGCAGCGTAGAAGGTGGGAGGTCCTACGAGCAGTACTTC. Its protein is CASSVEGGRSYEQYF.

The chain uses TRBV18 and TRBJ2-2; 8 nucleotides match TRBD1. V dropped 2 bases and J dropped 1; count of bases not matched to a gene: 3. Germline CDR1 reads KGHSH; CDR2 reads LQKENI. This CDR3 has 16 amino acids. DNA of the CDR3: TGTGCCAGCTCACCAGCCGGGACAGGGAACACCGGGGAGCTGTTTTTT. This translates into CASSPAGTGNTGELFF.

The genes are TRBV27 and TRBJ2-7, with 8 bases matching TRBD2. Germline loops: CDR1 MNHEY, CDR2 SMNVEV (reference sequence). CDR3 length equals 15 residues. V trimming: 4 bases; J trimming: 5 bases; junction bases outside the gene matches: 10. The CDR3 spells CASSSDGGRPHEQYF. The CDR3 coding sequence is TGTGCCAGCAGTTCGGATGGCGGGAGGCCCCACGAGCAGTACTTC.

The J gene is TRBJ2-7, the V gene TRBV9, with D possibly TRBD1 on 6 matching bases. V dropped 2 bases and J dropped 0 bases, with 18 bases sitting between them. Germline CDR1 and CDR2: SGDLS and YYNGEE. This CDR3 contains 17 residues. The CDR3 coding sequence is TGTGCCAGCAGCGTTGCTTCGGACAGCCGGAGCTCCTACGAGCAGTACTTC. Its translation is CASSVASDSRSSYEQYF.

This clone was seen a single time. The chain employs TRBV7-2 and TRBJ2-1, with TRBD1 matching over 7 bases. From germline, CDR1 is SGHTA and CDR2 FQGNSA. This CDR3 comprises 12 residues. The junction had 6 bases not matched to a gene; V was cut back by 5 bases and J by 11 bases. The CDR3 DNA is TGTGCCAGCAGCCTCCGACAGGGTCAGCAGTTCTTC. Encoded protein: CASSLRQGQQFF. Based on the CDR3 plus reference TRBV7-2 and TRBJ2-1, the full variable domain is GAGVSQSPSNKVTEKGKDVELRCDPISGHTALYWYRQSLGQGLEFLIYFQGNSAPDKSGLPSDRFSAERTGGSVSTLTIQRTQQEDSAVYLCASSLRQGQQFFGPGTRLTVL.

The chain is built from TRBV4-1 and TRBJ2-1; 8 bases agree with TRBD2. The CDR3 sequence is 17 residues long. CDR1 is MGHRA and CDR2 is YSYEKL in the germline V gene. With V trimmed by 3 bases and J by 3 bases, 10 bases remained unmatched. CDR3 residues: CASSHGSGEPFYNEQFF. The CDR3, as DNA: TGCGCCAGCAGCCATGGTAGCGGGGAGCCCTTCTACAATGAGCAGTTCTTC.